Following are 10 T cell receptor beta chains from one sample sequenced in a study of T cell responses to AZD1222 COVID-19 vaccine. Here immunoSEQ multiplex PCR was the method, and the copy in TCRdb shows in-frame clones only, minus some. The table includes 110,000 to 150,000 clones, 93% detected once. The sample here was peripheral blood, taken on day 0 of AZD1222 vaccination. The receptors here all came from an adult in good health.

V gene TRBV4-2 combines with J gene TRBJ2-7, with D maybe TRBD2 (5 bases). Between the trimmed V and J ends, which lost 1 base and 3 bases, there was a span of 10 bases. This CDR3 is 14 amino acids long. CDR1 LGHNA and CDR2 YNFKEQ come from the germline V gene. CDR3 in DNA: TGTGCCAGCAGCCAAGGAAGGAGCGGCTACGAGCAGTACTTC. It yields the protein CASSQGRSGYEQYF.

The rearrangement uses TRBV2 and TRBJ1-6; D is possibly TRBD1 (5 bases). Germline V CDR1 and CDR2: SNHLY, FYNNEI. Between the trimmed V and J ends, which lost 10 bases and 7 bases, there was a span of 17 bases. The CDR3 sequence is 14 residues long. The CDR3 DNA reads TGTGCCAACACCCGGGACGGTTTAAATTCACCCCTCCACTTT. It codes for CANTRDGLNSPLHF.

The V and J genes are TRBV7-9 and TRBJ1-3; 7 nucleotides align to TRBD1. Germline-derived CDR1 and CDR2 are SEHNR and FQNEAQ (reference sequence). The CDR3 length is 17 residues. J lost 0 bases, V lost 5 bases, and 10 bases had no gene match. Here the CDR3 DNA reads TGTGCCAGCAGCCCGGACAGGCCCAACCGCTCTGGAAACACCATATATTTT. Amino acids: CASSPDRPNRSGNTIYF.

V usage is TRBV4-1 and J usage is TRBJ1-5; a weak D match, TRBD1 (6 bases). CDR1 and CDR2 (germline): MGHRA, YSYEKL. The V end was cut by 1 base, the J end by 0 bases, with 13 bases between. This CDR3 has 17 residues. CDR3 protein: CASSQVEGGNSNQPQHF. CDR3 nucleotides: TGCGCCAGCAGCCAAGTCGAGGGGGGGAATAGCAATCAGCCCCAGCATTTT.

V is TRBV16 and J is TRBJ1-2; 7 positions match TRBD1. CDR3 size: 13 residues. Trimming at V came to 2 bases and at J to 7 bases, leaving 4 bases not matched to a gene. From germline, CDR1 is KGHSY and CDR2 FQNENV. The CDR3 loop is CASSQAWDSGYTF. The DNA for the CDR3 is TGTGCCAGCAGCCAAGCATGGGACAGTGGCTACACCTTC.

The rearrangement links TRBV7-9 to TRBJ2-7; 7 bases are a match to TRBD1. V shed 5 bases and J 2 bases; nucleotides not matched to a gene: 6. Germline lookup yields CDR1 SEHNR and CDR2 FQNEAQ (reference sequence). There are 14 residues in the CDR3. CDR3 DNA: TGTGCCAGCAGCGGGGGACAGTTCCCCTACGAGCAGTACTTC. It codes for CASSGGQFPYEQYF.

The CDR3 reads CASSQDPSGVYNEQFF. As DNA, the CDR3 is TGTGCCAGCAGCCAAGATCCTAGCGGAGTATACAATGAGCAGTTCTTC. V and J are TRBV3-1 (or the pseudogene TRBV3-2) and TRBJ2-1, with 7 bases that match TRBD2. Looked up from germline, CDR1 is LGHDT and CDR2 is YNNKEL (reference sequence). Unmatched junction bases numbered 6, after V lost 0 bases and J lost 4 bases. The CDR3 spans 16 residues.

The chain is built from TRBV5-1 and TRBJ1-4; the D gene is possibly TRBD1 (6 bases). This CDR3 is built from 15 residues. Trimming left V 5 bases short and J 8 bases short, with 19 bases between. Per germline, CDR1 SGHRS and CDR2 YFSETQ. DNA of the CDR3: TGCGCCAGCAGTTTGACACCGGGGACAAACGAAAAACTGTTTTTT. Protein product: CASSLTPGTNEKLFF.

This clone was counted a few times. The chain uses TRBV6-5 and TRBJ1-1; the D gene is possibly TRBD1 (5 bases). Trimming took 6 bases from V and 11 from J, leaving 16 bases between them. Germline CDR1 MNHEY, CDR2 SVGAGI. The CDR3 length is 12 residues. The CDR3 coding sequence is TGTGCCAGCAGCTCATATGGGACGCGGGCTTTCTTT. It codes for CASSSYGTRAFF.

The CDR3 sequence is CASSVLSRGETQYF. Written as DNA, the CDR3 is TGTGCCAGCAGTGTGCTATCTAGGGGGGAGACCCAGTACTTC. The gene calls are TRBV28 and TRBJ2-5; possibly TRBD1 for D (6 bases). CDR3 length equals 14 residues. Trimming stripped 5 bases from V and 5 bases from J, with 15 bases between. Germline-derived CDR1 and CDR2 are MDHEN and SYDVKM.